What follows describes a single T cell receptor beta chain. This entry is derived from a study of T cell changes during pregnancy in multiple sclerosis. Only in-frame clones appear in the TCRdb table, and some are missing; sequencing was by immunoSEQ multiplex PCR. This sample carries approximately 92,000 clones, 93% of them seen once, and the ten largest clones take roughly 0.99%. The V and J ends lost 3 bases and 3 bases, in that order; junction bases with no gene match: 12. The CDR3 has 17 residues. The germline V gene encodes CDR1 MNHEY and CDR2 SMNVEV (reference sequence). This rearrangement joins TRBV27 to TRBJ1-2; 8 positions agree with TRBD1. The TCR was taken from a female donor with multiple sclerosis, enrolled in a pregnancy study. This specimen was peripheral blood, taken after pregnancy. CDR3 in amino acids: CASSLDGMTGAHYGYTF. The CDR3 DNA sequence: TGTGCCAGCAGTTTGGATGGAATGACAGGGGCCCACTATGGCTACACCTTC.